Listed below are T cell receptor beta chains from one sample, sequenced in a study of T cell changes during pregnancy in multiple sclerosis. Sequencing used immunoSEQ multiplex PCR; TCRdb keeps in-frame clones, though not all of them. Counted here are tens of thousands of clones, 80% to 95% occurring once; the ten biggest clones make up roughly 1%. The sample in question was peripheral blood, obtained in the first trimester of pregnancy. Every receptor here comes from a female donor with multiple sclerosis, enrolled in a pregnancy study. Both conserved end residues are part of each CDR3. The order of the fields is clone size, V gene, D gene, J gene, CDR3 protein, CDR3 DNA. The D gene is left open where the match is weak. Rows may omit the clone size; those that give it use once, few, many or a size class.

-	TRBV18	TRBD1	TRBJ2-1	CASSPWDSGYEQFF	TGTGCCAGCTCACCCTGGGACAGCGGTTATGAGCAGTTCTTC
-	TRBV2	TRBD1	TRBJ2-2	CASSEKGAQVAATGELFF	TGTGCCAGCAGTGAAAAGGGGGCCCAGGTGGCAGCCACCGGGGAGCTGTTTTTT
-	TRBV23-1	-	TRBJ1-6	CASSQSRKPLHF	TGCGCCAGCAGTCAATCGAGGAAACCCCTCCACTTT
once	TRBV6-5	TRBD2	TRBJ2-1	CASSPSGRYNEQFF	TGTGCCAGCAGTCCCAGCGGGAGGTACAATGAGCAGTTCTTC
-	TRBV5-1	TRBD2	TRBJ2-1	CASSLTSAYEQFF	TGCGCCAGCAGCCTAACTAGCGCCTATGAGCAGTTCTTC
-	TRBV10-3	TRBD1	TRBJ1-6	CAISPRTGNSPLHF	TGTGCCATCAGTCCGAGGACAGGGAATTCACCCCTCCACTTT
-	TRBV28	-	TRBJ2-2	CASRLRTGELFF	TGTGCCAGCAGACTACGCACCGGGGAGCTGTTTTTT
-	TRBV19	-	TRBJ1-5	CASSVQDPPDPYSNQPQHF	TGTGCCAGTAGTGTACAGGACCCCCCTGATCCTTATAGCAATCAGCCCCAGCATTTT
-	TRBV7-2	TRBD1	TRBJ2-7	CASSRVTGGSYEQYF	TGTGCCAGCAGCCGGGTAACAGGGGGCTCCTACGAGCAGTACTTC
-	TRBV2	TRBD1	TRBJ2-1	CASSGDRGRYNEQFF	TGTGCCAGCAGTGGGGACAGGGGTCGGTACAATGAGCAGTTCTTC
-	TRBV28	TRBD2	TRBJ2-3	CASSQSGRAGDTQYF	TGTGCCAGCAGTCAGAGCGGGAGGGCCGGAGATACGCAGTATTTT
-	TRBV6-5	-	TRBJ2-3	CASSYLEFTDTQYF	TGTGCCAGCAGTTACCTAGAATTCACAGATACGCAGTATTTT
-	TRBV11-2	TRBD2	TRBJ2-1	CASSWPGGRTPNEQFF	TGTGCCAGCAGCTGGCCTGGCGGGAGGACCCCCAATGAGCAGTTCTTC
-	TRBV18	-	TRBJ2-2	CASSPQGTGELFF	TGTGCCAGCTCACCCCAGGGTACCGGGGAGCTGTTTTTT
-	TRBV2	-	TRBJ1-5	CASSEWGGNQPQHF	TGTGCCAGCAGTGAGTGGGGCGGCAATCAGCCCCAGCATTTT
-	TRBV4-1	-	TRBJ2-4	CASSQGASWAKNIQYF	TGCGCCAGCAGCCAAGGCGCTTCATGGGCCAAAAACATTCAGTACTTC
-	TRBV5-5	-	TRBJ2-5	CASSPGSQETQYF	TGTGCCAGCAGCCCCGGGAGCCAAGAGACCCAGTACTTC
-	TRBV25-1	TRBD2	TRBJ2-7	CASSNSGGYEQYF	TGTGCCAGCAGTAATAGCGGGGGTTACGAGCAGTACTTC
-	TRBV10-3	-	TRBJ2-6	CAIGRGSGPTGANVLTF	TGTGCCATCGGGCGGGGATCGGGTCCTACTGGGGCCAACGTCCTGACTTTC
-	TRBV9	-	TRBJ2-7	CASSASGDPVF	TGTGCCAGCAGCGCATCAGGGGACCCAGTCTTC
-	TRBV27	TRBD2	TRBJ2-6	CASSLSPLAGGSSGANVLTF	TGTGCCAGCAGTTTATCACCTCTAGCGGGAGGCTCCTCTGGGGCCAACGTCCTGACTTTC
-	TRBV6-1	TRBD2	TRBJ2-1	CASTGGWQQFF	TGTGCCAGCACCGGGGGGTGGCAGCAGTTCTTC
-	TRBV28	-	TRBJ1-1	CASSLLQGMISTEAFF	TGTGCCAGCAGTTTATTGCAGGGAATGATTAGCACTGAAGCTTTCTTT
-	TRBV6-1	TRBD1	TRBJ1-6	CASSEPVTGGFSPLHF	TGTGCCAGCAGTGAACCAGTGACAGGGGGTTTCTCACCCCTCCACTTT
-	TRBV15	TRBD1	TRBJ2-1	CATSRRTGSSHNEQFF	TGTGCCACCAGCAGAAGGACAGGGTCCTCCCACAATGAGCAGTTCTTC
once	TRBV18	-	TRBJ2-6	CASSPFRGDGANVLTF	TGTGCCAGCTCACCATTCAGGGGGGACGGGGCCAACGTCCTGACTTTC
-	TRBV15	-	TRBJ2-1	CATSREGRTYNEQFF	TGTGCCACCAGCAGAGAAGGGAGAACCTACAATGAGCAGTTCTTC